What follows are 17 T cell receptor beta chains derived from one specimen sequenced in a study of T cell changes during pregnancy in multiple sclerosis. The assay was immunoSEQ multiplex PCR, and TCRdb's table has in-frame clones only and misses some. The sample lists tens of thousands of clones; 92% were seen once. The sequencing here drew on CD4+ T cells from peripheral blood mononuclear cells, taken in the first trimester of pregnancy. These receptors all stem from a female donor with multiple sclerosis, enrolled in a pregnancy study.

The chain links TRBV10-3 to TRBJ2-4, with TRBD1 matching 8 bases. The germline CDR1 and CDR2 sequences are ENHRY and SYGVKD. The CDR3 sequence is 15 residues long. V shed 4 bases and J 9 bases; nucleotides not matched to a gene: 11. CDR3 bases: TGTGCCATCAGTGCGGACAGGGCTACAAGGGGCATTCAGTACTTC. As protein: CAISADRATRGIQYF.

This clone occurred a few times. The V and J genes are TRBV21-1 and TRBJ1-3; the tabulated D call, TRBD1, remains unverified against the DNA. TRBV21-1 is annotated as a pseudogene. This CDR3 has 12 residues. CDR3 DNA sequence: TGTGCCAGCAGAGGACAGGGCTACACCATATATTTT. Translating gives CASRGQGYTIYF.

The rearrangement links TRBV6-4 to TRBJ2-6, with 7 bases lining up with TRBD2. Looked up from germline, CDR1 is MRHNA and CDR2 is SNTAGT. The CDR3 covers 17 residues. With 0 bases clipped from V and 2 bases from J, the junction kept 4 bases outside the gene matches. DNA for the CDR3: TGTGCCAGCAGTGACTCGGGGGGAGGGACTGGGGCCAACGTCCTGACTTTC. The encoded protein is CASSDSGGGTGANVLTF.

This sequence joins TRBV11-2 and TRBJ1-3; D uncertain. Germline V gene sequence: CDR1 SGHAT, CDR2 FQNNGV. CDR3 length: 15 residues. V was trimmed by 5 bases and J by 0 bases, leaving 11 bases between them. The CDR3 DNA follows: TGTGCCAGCAGCCCCCGACTGCGCTCTGGAAACACCATATATTTT. It translates to CASSPRLRSGNTIYF. Full variable domain (missing parts from reference TRBV11-2 and TRBJ1-3): EAGVAQSPRYKIIEKRQSVAFWCNPISGHATLYWYQQILGQGPKLLIQFQNNGVVDDSQLPKDRFSAERLKGVDSTLKIQPAKLEDSAVYLCASSPRLRSGNTIYFGEGSWLTVV.

This clone has only a few counts. This rearrangement joins TRBV7-2 to TRBJ1-2; D is perhaps TRBD1 (5 bases). The CDR3 is 14 residues long. V was clipped by 3 bases and J by 7 bases, with 15 bases between them. The germline V gene encodes CDR1 SGHTA and CDR2 FQGNSA. CDR3 amino acids: CASSFRRGGAGYTF. The CDR3 region has the DNA TGTGCCAGCAGCTTCCGAAGGGGAGGGGCTGGCTACACCTTC.

The chain uses TRBV6-4 and TRBJ2-3; tentative D call: TRBD2 (5 bases). CDR1 is MRHNA, CDR2 SNTAGT, per germline. The CDR3 has 15 amino acids. The ends were cut back, 0 bases at V and 2 bases at J, with 9 bases in the middle. The chain's CDR3 is CASSDSEANTDTQYF. CDR3 DNA sequence: TGTGCCAGCAGTGACTCGGAGGCTAACACAGATACGCAGTATTTT.

This chain uses TRBV7-2 with TRBJ2-7; tentatively, D is TRBD1 (5 bases). Per germline, CDR1 SGHTA and CDR2 FQGNSA. The V and J ends lost 1 base and 4 bases respectively, with 20 bases between them. This CDR3 has 17 residues. In nucleotides, the CDR3 is TGTGCCAGCAGCTTAGGGCAACCAGGGAAGAAGGGGTACGAGCAGTACTTC. As protein: CASSLGQPGKKGYEQYF.

Only one count was recorded for this clone. The DNA of the CDR3 is TGTGCCAGCAGCGTAGCAGGGGGTGGTGTGGATGAGCAGTTCTTC. Translation gives CASSVAGGGVDEQFF. V usage is TRBV9 and J usage is TRBJ2-1; TRBD1 matches at 7 bases. CDR3 length: 15 residues. Germline V gives CDR1 SGDLS, CDR2 YYNGEE. With V trimmed by 0 bases and J by 8 bases, 8 bases remained unmatched.

V gene TRBV11-3 combines with J gene TRBJ2-2, with 7 positions matching TRBD2. CDR3 length: 15 amino acids. The germline gives CDR1 SGHNT, CDR2 YENEEA. The V segment lost 8 bases and the J segment 3 bases; nucleotides outside the gene matches: 9. CDR3 nucleotides: TGTGCCAGCTCCCTGGGGGGGTCGGACACCGGGGAGCTGTTTTTT. Protein sequence: CASSLGGSDTGELFF.

The chain joins TRBV2 to TRBJ1-2, with D possibly being TRBD1 (5 bases). CDR3 length: 13 residues. Between the trimmed V and J ends, which lost 7 bases and 3 bases, there was a span of 12 bases. Germline CDR1 is SNHLY and CDR2 is FYNNEI. CDR3 coding DNA: TGTGCCAGCACCAGACAGATGGACTATGGCTACACCTTC. Translating it yields CASTRQMDYGYTF. Using reference TRBV2 and TRBJ1-2 for the parts outside the CDR3, the full variable domain is EPEVTQTPSHQVTQMGQEVILRCVPISNHLYFYWYRQILGQKVEFLVSFYNNEISEKSEIFDDQFSVERPDGSNFTLKIRSTKLEDSAMYFCASTRQMDYGYTFGSGTRLTVV.

The CDR3 sequence: CASIPTGPLNTEAFF. DNA of the CDR3: TGTGCCAGCATCCCGACAGGTCCCCTTAACACTGAAGCTTTCTTT. The V gene is TRBV6-5, the J gene TRBJ1-1, with a tentative D call TRBD1 (6 bases). This CDR3 has 15 residues. Germline CDR1 reads MNHEY; CDR2 reads SVGAGI. V lost 7 bases to trimming and J lost 2 bases, with 17 bases between them.

This clone came up once. This chain joins TRBV7-2 and TRBJ2-7, with D perhaps matching TRBD1 (6 bases). The CDR3 length is 14 residues. V dropped 4 bases and J dropped 1 base, with 11 bases sitting between them. Germline-derived CDR1 and CDR2 are SGHTA and FQGNSA. CDR3 nucleotide sequence: TGTGCCAGCAGCTGGCTGGGGGCTTCCTACGAGCAGTACTTC. The encoded protein is CASSWLGASYEQYF. Together with reference TRBV7-2 and TRBJ2-7, the CDR3 gives the full variable domain: GAGVSQSPSNKVTEKGKDVELRCDPISGHTALYWYRQSLGQGLEFLIYFQGNSAPDKSGLPSDRFSAERTGGSVSTLTIQRTQQEDSAVYLCASSWLGASYEQYFGPGTRLTVT.

The chain recombines TRBV2 with TRBJ2-7; 8 nucleotides match TRBD2. The CDR3 runs 16 residues. V was clipped by 6 bases and J by 0 bases; unmatched bases: 10. Germline V CDR1 and CDR2: SNHLY, FYNNEI. This CDR3 is CASRGGWSGSSYEQYF. The CDR3 nucleotides are TGTGCCAGCAGAGGAGGGTGGAGCGGGAGCTCCTACGAGCAGTACTTC.

The chain is built from TRBV5-1 and TRBJ2-3, with 8 bases matching TRBD2. Trimming cost V 0 bases and J 2 bases; bases outside gene matches: 5. The CDR3 runs 16 residues. CDR1 SGHRS and CDR2 YFSETQ come from the germline V gene. In DNA form, the CDR3 reads TGCGCCAGCAGCTTGGGGGGTAGCGGGGCCACAGATACGCAGTATTTT. Its translation is CASSLGGSGATDTQYF.

The chain links TRBV27 to TRBJ2-2; 9 bases align to TRBD2. Trimming removed 2 bases from V and 6 bases from J; junction bases left unmatched: 19. Germline values: CDR1 MNHEY, CDR2 SMNVEV (reference sequence). The CDR3 is 20 residues long. Here the CDR3 reads CASSLRGFVLGSGSAGELFF. The CDR3 DNA reads TGTGCCAGCAGTTTACGGGGGTTCGTCTTGGGTAGCGGGAGTGCCGGGGAGCTGTTTTTT.

This chain links TRBV27 with TRBJ2-1; 11 bases fit TRBD2. Germline V gene lookup returns CDR1 MNHEY and CDR2 SMNVEV (reference sequence). J gave up 6 bases and V 1 base, and 5 bases lay outside the gene matches. The CDR3 length is 16 residues. The CDR3 protein is CASSLLTSGIANEQFF. In nucleotides, the CDR3 is TGTGCCAGCAGTTTATTGACTAGCGGGATAGCCAATGAGCAGTTCTTC.

The rearrangement uses TRBV2 and TRBJ2-2, with a weak D call TRBD1 (6 bases). V lost 7 bases, J lost 2 bases, and 11 bases lay in between. The CDR3 has 14 residues. CDR1 is SNHLY and CDR2 is FYNNEI in the germline V gene. The CDR3 DNA reads as TGTGCCAGCACATTAGGGGGTAACACCGGGGAGCTGTTTTTT. The encoded protein is CASTLGGNTGELFF.